There are many counts of the clone carrying this T cell receptor (beta chain). Its cognate antigen is unknown. This entry comes from a study of regulatory T cells in long-lasting Graves disease. Whole-study findings and limits: Blood alone, not thyroid tissue, was studied. Favored usage of TRBV28, TRBJ1-2 and TRBJ2-5 was recorded in persistent disease.

Arm-PCR with iRepertoire HTBI primers amplified the CDR3 regions for these TCR beta libraries. MiXCR was run by TCRdb on the multiplex PCR reads, yielding one entry per CDR3 protein. The data show 350,000 to 500,000 distinct CDR3 sequences, with about a sixth seen just once and roughly 10% held by the top ten. The V and J ends lost 5 bases and 3 bases, in that order; junction bases with no gene match: 12. This CDR3 region has 15 residues. From germline, CDR1 is SQVTM and CDR2 ANQGSEA. Time point indicated: newly diagnosed GD, antithyroid drugs for less than 3 months. TCR sequences were obtained from RNA taken from PBMCs. A further study also used this sample, focusing on T cells in Graves' hyperthyroidism and ophthalmopathy.

Sequencing used peripheral blood mononuclear cells (PBMCs), obtained at new diagnosis, from a patient treated with antithyroid drugs. The TCR sequence derives from a woman aged 30 to 39 with Graves disease. The chain combines TRBV29-1 with TRBJ1-1; 7 bases fit TRBD1. CDR3 sequence reads: CSVRRPRDSDTEAFF. In nucleotides, the CDR3 is TGCAGCGTTAGACGACCTCGGGACAGCGACACTGAAGCTTTCTTT.